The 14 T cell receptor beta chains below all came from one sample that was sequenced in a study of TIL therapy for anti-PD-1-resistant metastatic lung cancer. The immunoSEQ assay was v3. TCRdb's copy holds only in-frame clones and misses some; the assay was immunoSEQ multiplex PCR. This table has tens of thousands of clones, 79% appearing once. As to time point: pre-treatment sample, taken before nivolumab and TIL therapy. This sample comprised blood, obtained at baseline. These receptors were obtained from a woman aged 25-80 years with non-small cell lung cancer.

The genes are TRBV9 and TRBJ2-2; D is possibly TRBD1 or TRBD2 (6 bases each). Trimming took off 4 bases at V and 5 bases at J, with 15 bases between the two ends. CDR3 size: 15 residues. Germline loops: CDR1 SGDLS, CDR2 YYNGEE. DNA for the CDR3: TGTGCCAGCAGCCAAGGGGGGAGTGAAACCGGGGAGCTGTTTTTT. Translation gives CASSQGGSETGELFF.

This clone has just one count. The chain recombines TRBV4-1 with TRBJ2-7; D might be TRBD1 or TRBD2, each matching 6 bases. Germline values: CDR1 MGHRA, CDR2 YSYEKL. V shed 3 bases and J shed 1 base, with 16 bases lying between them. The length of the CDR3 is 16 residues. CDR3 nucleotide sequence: TGCGCCAGCAGCCAGTGGGTCGGGGGACAATCCTACGAGCAGTACTTC. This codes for CASSQWVGGQSYEQYF.

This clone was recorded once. The CDR3 here is CASGYGTETYEQYF. In DNA, the CDR3 is TGTGCCAGCGGCTACGGGACAGAAACCTACGAGCAGTACTTC. The chain carries TRBV5-4 and TRBJ2-7; 7 bases align to TRBD1. Looked up from germline, CDR1 is SGHNT and CDR2 is YYREEE (reference sequence). The CDR3 extends over 14 amino acids. V gave up 7 bases and J gave up 2 bases; unmatched junction bases: 9.

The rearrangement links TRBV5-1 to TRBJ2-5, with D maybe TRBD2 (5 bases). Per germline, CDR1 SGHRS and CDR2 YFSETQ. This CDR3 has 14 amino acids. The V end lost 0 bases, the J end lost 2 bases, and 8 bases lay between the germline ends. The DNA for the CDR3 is TGCGCCAGCAGCTTGGCGGGGATACAAGAGACCCAGTACTTC. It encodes CASSLAGIQETQYF. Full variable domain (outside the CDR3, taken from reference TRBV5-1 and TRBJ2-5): KAGVTQTPRYLIKTRGQQVTLSCSPISGHRSVSWYQQTPGQGLQFLFEYFSETQRNKGNFPGRFSGRQFSNSRSEMNVSTLELGDSALYLCASSLAGIQETQYFGPGTRLLVL.

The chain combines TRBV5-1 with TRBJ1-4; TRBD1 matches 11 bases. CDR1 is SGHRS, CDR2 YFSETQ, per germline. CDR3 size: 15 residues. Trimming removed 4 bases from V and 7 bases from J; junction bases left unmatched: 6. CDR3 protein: CASSRGDRGSEKLFF. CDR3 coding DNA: TGCGCCAGCAGCCGAGGGGACAGGGGGTCTGAAAAACTGTTTTTT.

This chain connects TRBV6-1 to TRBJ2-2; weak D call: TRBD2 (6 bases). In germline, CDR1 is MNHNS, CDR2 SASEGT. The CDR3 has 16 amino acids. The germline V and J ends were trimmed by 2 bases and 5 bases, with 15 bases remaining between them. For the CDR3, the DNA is TGTGCCAGCAGTGAATATTCCGGGGGATATACCGGGGAGCTGTTTTTT. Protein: CASSEYSGGYTGELFF.

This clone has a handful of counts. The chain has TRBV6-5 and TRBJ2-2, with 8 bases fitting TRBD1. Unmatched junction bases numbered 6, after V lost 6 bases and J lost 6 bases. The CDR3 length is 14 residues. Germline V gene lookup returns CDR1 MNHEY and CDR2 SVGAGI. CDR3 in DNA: TGTGCCAGCAGGCCTCAACAGGGGGCCGGGGAGCTGTTTTTT. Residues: CASRPQQGAGELFF.

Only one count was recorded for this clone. DNA of the CDR3: TGTGCCAGCAGCTTTAACAGTTGGACGCAGTATTTT. Its translation: CASSFNSWTQYF. The V gene is TRBV7-2, the J gene TRBJ2-3; no reliable D call. CDR1 is SGHTA, CDR2 FQGNSA, per germline. V was pared by 3 bases and J by 9 bases, with 10 bases between. CDR3 length: 12 residues.

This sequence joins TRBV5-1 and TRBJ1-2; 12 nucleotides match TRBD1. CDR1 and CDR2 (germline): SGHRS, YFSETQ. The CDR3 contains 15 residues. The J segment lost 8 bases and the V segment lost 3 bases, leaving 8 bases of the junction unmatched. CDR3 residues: CASSSLGTGGDGYTF. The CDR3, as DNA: TGCGCCAGCAGCTCGCTCGGGACAGGGGGCGACGGCTACACCTTC.

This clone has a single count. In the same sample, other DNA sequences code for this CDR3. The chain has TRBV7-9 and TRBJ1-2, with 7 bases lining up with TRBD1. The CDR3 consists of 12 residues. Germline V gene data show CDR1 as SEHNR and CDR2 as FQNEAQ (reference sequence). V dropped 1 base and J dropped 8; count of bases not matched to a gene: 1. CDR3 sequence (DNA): TGTGCCAGCAGCTTAGTACAGGGGGGCTACACCTTC. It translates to CASSLVQGGYTF.

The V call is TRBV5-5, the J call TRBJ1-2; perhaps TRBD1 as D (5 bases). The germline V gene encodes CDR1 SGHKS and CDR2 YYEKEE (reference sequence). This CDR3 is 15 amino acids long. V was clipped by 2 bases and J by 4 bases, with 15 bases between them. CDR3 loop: CASSLDRFSTYGYTF. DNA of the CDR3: TGTGCCAGCAGCTTAGACAGATTTTCTACCTATGGCTACACCTTC.

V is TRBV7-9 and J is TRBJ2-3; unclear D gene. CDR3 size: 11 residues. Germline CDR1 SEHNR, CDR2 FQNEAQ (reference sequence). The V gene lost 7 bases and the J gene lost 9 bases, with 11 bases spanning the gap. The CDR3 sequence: CASNADGTQYF. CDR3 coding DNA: TGTGCCAGCAACGCGGACGGAACGCAGTATTTT.

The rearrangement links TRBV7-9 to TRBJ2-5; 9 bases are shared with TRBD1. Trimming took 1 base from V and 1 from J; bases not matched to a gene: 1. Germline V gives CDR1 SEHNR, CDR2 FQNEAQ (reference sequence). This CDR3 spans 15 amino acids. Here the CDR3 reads CASSLGGQGQETQYF. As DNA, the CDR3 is TGTGCCAGCAGCTTAGGGGGACAGGGCCAAGAGACCCAGTACTTC.

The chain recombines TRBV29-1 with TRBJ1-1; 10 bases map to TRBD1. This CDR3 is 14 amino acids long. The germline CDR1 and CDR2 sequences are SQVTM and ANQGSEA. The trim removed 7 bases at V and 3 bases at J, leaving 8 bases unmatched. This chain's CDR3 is CSATTGGVDTEAFF. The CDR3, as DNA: TGCAGCGCGACGACAGGGGGCGTTGACACTGAAGCTTTCTTT.